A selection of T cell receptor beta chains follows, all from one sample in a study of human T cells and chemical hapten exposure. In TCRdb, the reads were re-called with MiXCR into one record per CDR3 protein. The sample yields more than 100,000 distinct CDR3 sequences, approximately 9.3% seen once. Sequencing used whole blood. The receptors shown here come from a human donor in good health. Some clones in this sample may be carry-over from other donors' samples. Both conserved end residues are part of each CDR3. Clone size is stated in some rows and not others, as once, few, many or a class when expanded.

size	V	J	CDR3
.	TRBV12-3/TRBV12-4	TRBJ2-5	CASRSGFQETQYF
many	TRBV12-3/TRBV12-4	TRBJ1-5	CASSWNNQPQHF
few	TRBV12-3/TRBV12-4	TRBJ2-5	CASTSGALQETQYF
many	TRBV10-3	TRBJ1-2	CAISEQPGTGRDYGYTF
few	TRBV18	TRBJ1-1	CASSPRTDNTEAFF
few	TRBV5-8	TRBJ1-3	CASSLGQSSGNTIYF
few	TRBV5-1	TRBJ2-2	CASAADITGELFF
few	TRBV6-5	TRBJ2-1	CASSSTSGRSIEQFF
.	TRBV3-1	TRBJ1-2	CASSQVGQGFGYTF
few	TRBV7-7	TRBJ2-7	CASSLGTGTYEQYF
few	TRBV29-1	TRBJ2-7	CSVEEGDSYEQYF
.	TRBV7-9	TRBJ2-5	CASSLVSYQETQYF
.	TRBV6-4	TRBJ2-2	CASSDSPGAVGTGELFF
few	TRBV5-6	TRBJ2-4	CASSWGLGALAKNIQYF
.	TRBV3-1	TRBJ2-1	CASSQSTSLSNEQFF
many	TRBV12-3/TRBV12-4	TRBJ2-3	CASSLDLGLNTDTQYF
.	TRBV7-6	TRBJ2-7	CASSLDSGTAYEQYF
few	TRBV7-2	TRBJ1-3	CASSLIGGLVVGNTIYF
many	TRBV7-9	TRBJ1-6	CASSYGTGINSPLHF
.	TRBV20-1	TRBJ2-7	CSASRDRVYEQYF
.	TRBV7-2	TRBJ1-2	CASSLVGRGDYGYTF
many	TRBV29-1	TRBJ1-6	CSAGDSNSPLHF
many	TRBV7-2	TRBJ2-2	CASSYGTINTGELFF
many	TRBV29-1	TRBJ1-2	CSAGYPKEQGANGYTF
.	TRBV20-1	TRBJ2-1	CSARDVLGGEQFF
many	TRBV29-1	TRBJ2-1	CSVPKGGRQYNEQFF
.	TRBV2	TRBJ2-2	CASSEVNPRPTGELFF
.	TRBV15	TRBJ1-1	CATSRDREGWNTEDFF
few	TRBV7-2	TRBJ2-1	CASSYLAGGRNEQFF
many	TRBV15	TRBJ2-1	CATSREKGPPDNEQFF
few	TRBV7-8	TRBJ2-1	CASSTHSDSSYNEQFF
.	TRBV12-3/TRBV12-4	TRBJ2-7	CASSSHFSYEQYF
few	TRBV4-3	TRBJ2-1	CASSQAGTSGYNEQFF
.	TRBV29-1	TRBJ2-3	CSVDQLQGTTYTDTQYF
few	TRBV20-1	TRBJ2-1	CSARVLAGAVNEQFF
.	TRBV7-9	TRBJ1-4	CASSPGRGYEKLFF
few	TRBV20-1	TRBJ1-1	CSARDPGTGVMNTEAFF
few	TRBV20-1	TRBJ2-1	CSASKVGQGTSGPYNEQFF
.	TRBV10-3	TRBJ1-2	CAIRPASGDYGYTF
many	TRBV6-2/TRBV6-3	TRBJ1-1	CASTDRIHTEAFF
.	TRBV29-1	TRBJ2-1	CSVGQGAFNEQFF
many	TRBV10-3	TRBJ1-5	CATRDTGQPQHF
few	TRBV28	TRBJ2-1	CASGLHSGSYNEQFF
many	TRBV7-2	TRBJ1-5	CASSLAKIQGSNQPQHF
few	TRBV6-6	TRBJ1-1	CASSYGRGGRNTEAFF
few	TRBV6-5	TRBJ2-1	CASTIKRGSYNEQFF
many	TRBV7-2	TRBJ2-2	CASSLGGQPRTGELFF
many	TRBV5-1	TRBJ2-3	CASSDPPVGGTDTQYF
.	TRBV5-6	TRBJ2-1	CASSLFLAGERGGYNEQFF
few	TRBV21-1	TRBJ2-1	CASSPARATSGDPEQFF
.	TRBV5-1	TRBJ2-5	CASSRGQEGETQYF
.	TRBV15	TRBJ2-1	CATSRDRASGRAGDEQFF